This T cell receptor (beta chain) comes out of a study of identical twins (dated by TCRdb to 2016 to 2018). Context from the whole study: To test whether fetal clonotypes persist, this study deep-sequenced TCR alpha and beta repertoires from monozygotic twins, from unrelated adults of various ages, and from cord blood. To rule out contamination, the twin experiments were replicated at different times with different library preparation protocols.

All donors were healthy Caucasians. Using Miltenyi CD45RO+ enrichment and human naive T-cell isolation kits, memory (CD45RO+) and naive T cells were isolated from PBMC. As concerns this clonotype: The antigen it recognizes is unknown. Base qualities were left out, and no much larger clone turns up one base away.

Broad study findings and their caveats: Fewer insertions were carried by abundant cord blood beta clonotypes, a similar but weaker trend appeared in young adult naive repertoires, and no such trend appeared in memory repertoires. Excess twin sharing in beta out-of-frame sequences was weaker because fewer shared sequences lowered the signal-to-noise ratio. Out-of-frame TCR alpha sharing in monozygotic twins was systematically underestimated by recombination models, whereas sharing between unrelated individuals was in agreement with the recombination models. Zero-insertion analyses could be partly confounded by invariant T cells such as MAIT and iNKT, though diverse VJ usage argued against such confounding for most clonotypes. Conclusions relied on cross-sectional statistical analysis, since the same donors could not be followed over many years. Compared with coincidental sharing between unrelated individuals, out-of-frame TCR alpha sequences shared between twins showed an excess of sequences with low generation probability.

Between the V and J ends, shortened by 5 bases and 0 bases respectively, the junction contains 11 bases. CDR1 SGHVS and CDR2 FNYEAQ were looked up in the germline V gene. The CDR3 numbers 14 residues from cysteine through phenylalanine. Kept here is only the CDR3 DNA, which spans 42 bases and is read in frame from base 1. The library was produced with 5' RACE. The instrument given in TCRdb is Illumina HiSeq 2000. Template switching added a universal primer binding site, and the final cDNA carried a unique molecular identifier that allowed TCR cDNA molecules to be counted accurately. Specific primers in the conserved constant-segment region were used to synthesize first-strand cDNA for TCR alpha and beta chains. Each cDNA library was double barcoded, with a SMART-Mk sample barcode plus Illumina barcodes, to control for contamination. TruSeq adapter sequences along with Illumina sample barcodes were introduced in two successive PCR steps. The Illumina HiSeq platform was used with custom primers to sequence TCR alpha and beta cDNA libraries. As for the original processing: MiGEC was used to process raw reads and extract unique molecular identifiers, and MiXCR was used to find CDR3 positions. Recombination models were inferred per individual with the repgenHMM and IGoR tools using an EM algorithm. Shared clonotypes were analyzed with the tcR package in R, and sharing was normalized by the product of cloneset sizes. Out-of-frame nonproductive sequences were analyzed to study raw recombination free of thymic and clonal selection effects. TCRdb handled the public reads itself, with Q25 trimming in fastp and clone calling in MiXCR, and kept productive beta chains. Entries are consolidated by CDR3 protein sequence, retaining the most common genes and DNA. The V and J calls reflect TCRdb's pipeline rather than the authors' work. This sample gives under 250,000 distinct CDR3 sequences in total; over 8% of them show up just once. The ten biggest clones cover 5.1% of the sample.

This TCR was recovered from a woman between 18 and 29 years old in good health. The chain is assembled from TRBV7-6 and TRBJ2-7, and the D gene may be TRBD1, 6 bases matching. The sequenced sample was memory (CD45RO+) T cells sorted from blood. The sample's cell subset or site label is to be understood as: CD45RO+ enriched T cells. The DNA sequence reads TGTGCCAGCAGCCGGGCGGACAGCTCCTACGAGCAGTACTTC. It is translated as CASSRADSSYEQYF.